The clone carrying this T cell receptor (beta chain) occurred a few times. Original processing notes: Amplified reference gene primers provided the basis for estimating nucleated cell counts. The protocol was immunoSEQ multiplex PCR, while the TCRdb copy is restricted to in-frame clones and leaves out a portion. V, J and clone size were drawn from that table, and D and trimming were deduced from the DNA. Altogether over 30,000 clones are present, approximately 91% being singletons, with the ten largest covering less than 7%. This sample was taken from a study of blood T cell repertoires in COVID-19. Study-level information: Some COVID-19 samples were acute and others convalescent; all came from the United States, Italy and Spain.

Germline CDR1 and CDR2: DFQATT and SNEGSKA (reference sequence). V was clipped by 3 bases and J by 4 bases; unmatched bases: 3. This CDR3 has 12 amino acids. Material for sequencing was peripheral blood. The receptor was derived from a human donor in a cohort sampled during active COVID-19. The gene calls are TRBV20-1 and TRBJ2-7; 7 bases align to TRBD1. The CDR3: CSASQQGYEQYV. The CDR3 region has the DNA TGCAGTGCTAGTCAACAGGGGTACGAGCAGTACGTC.